What follows are 19 T cell receptor beta chains derived from one specimen sequenced in a study of blood T cells in healthy people across ages. The authors ran a second PCR of roughly 7 to 11 cycles using a sample-barcoded 5' primer and a J-beta primer mix. TCRdb called the 5' RACE reads again in MiXCR, with one record for every CDR3 protein. Of 380,000 or so distinct CDR3 sequences listed, about 55% were seen once; the top ten hold under 65%. Material for sequencing was blood. The receptors come from a man between 60 and 75 years old in good health.

The chain carries TRBV7-2 and TRBJ1-5, with 7 nucleotides matching TRBD1. The CDR3 has 18 residues. The V gene end was trimmed by 1 base and the J gene end by 0 bases; junction bases not matched to a gene: 9. From germline, CDR1 is SGHTA and CDR2 FQGNSA. The CDR3 DNA sequence: TGTGCCAGCAGCTTAGGACAGGGAGGAAAATATAGCAATCAGCCCCAGCATTTT. Encoded protein: CASSLGQGGKYSNQPQHF. Variable domain in full (rest from reference TRBV7-2 and TRBJ1-5): GAGVSQSPSNKVTEKGKDVELRCDPISGHTALYWYRQSLGQGLEFLIYFQGNSAPDKSGLPSDRFSAERTGGSVSTLTIQRTQQEDSAVYLCASSLGQGGKYSNQPQHFGDGTRLSIL.

The chain couples TRBV28 to TRBJ1-2; D gene unclear. Trimming stripped 3 bases from V and 5 bases from J, with 16 bases between. Germline lookup yields CDR1 MDHEN and CDR2 SYDVKM. The CDR3 has 15 amino acids. As DNA, the CDR3 is TGTGCCAGCAGTTTGAGACACCTAAAAGGGTATGGCTACACCTTC. Amino acids: CASSLRHLKGYGYTF.

This clonotype was recorded a few times. The chain carries TRBV20-1 and TRBJ2-1; 10 nucleotides agree with TRBD2. CDR3 length equals 14 residues. After removal of 0 bases from V and 12 bases from J, the junction contained 8 bases not matched to a gene. Germline V gene sequence: CDR1 DFQATT, CDR2 SNEGSKA (reference sequence). DNA for the CDR3: TGCAGTGCTAGAGATACCCCTAGCGGGAGCGTGCAGTTCTTC. Encoded protein: CSARDTPSGSVQFF.

Only one count was recorded for this clonotype. The chain is built from TRBV5-1 and TRBJ2-5, with a possible D match to TRBD1 (6 bases). The V and J ends lost 2 bases and 3 bases respectively, with 11 bases between them. This CDR3 is 14 amino acids long. The V gene's germline CDR1 is SGHRS and CDR2 YFSETQ. CDR3 coding DNA: TGCGCCAGCAGCTTAAGTTCAGGGGAAGAGACCCAGTACTTC. Translating gives CASSLSSGEETQYF.

The V call is TRBV20-1, the J call TRBJ2-1; possible D gene TRBD1, 6 bases. CDR3 length: 13 amino acids. The V gene lost 6 bases and the J gene lost 2 bases, with 11 bases spanning the gap. Germline CDR1 is DFQATT and CDR2 is SNEGSKA (reference sequence). CDR3 coding DNA: TGCAGTGCCCTTGGACAGCCCTACAATGAGCAGTTCTTC. Amino acid sequence: CSALGQPYNEQFF.

This chain connects TRBV20-1 to TRBJ2-3, with D hard to call. The germline V gene encodes CDR1 DFQATT and CDR2 SNEGSKA (reference sequence). This CDR3 contains 12 residues. V was pared by 3 bases and J by 2 bases, with 6 bases between. The CDR3 bases are TGCAGTGCTAGGTGGTTCACAGATACGCAGTATTTT. Translated: CSARWFTDTQYF.

In this sample, this clonotype turned up once. V is TRBV4-2 and J is TRBJ1-2; TRBD1 might be the D (5 bases). The V end lost 4 bases, the J end lost 0 bases, and 9 bases lay between the germline ends. The CDR3 is 14 amino acids. CDR1 LGHNA and CDR2 YNFKEQ come from the germline V gene. CDR3 region: CASSPDRANYGYTF. CDR3 bases: TGTGCCAGCAGCCCTGACAGAGCTAACTATGGCTACACCTTC.

V gene TRBV7-2 combines with J gene TRBJ2-7; a weak D match, TRBD2 (5 bases). CDR3 length: 15 amino acids. V gave up 5 bases and J gave up 3 bases, with 17 bases separating them. Looked up from germline, CDR1 is SGHTA and CDR2 is FQGNSA. CDR3 loop: CASSRAEPGNYEQYF. The CDR3 DNA reads TGTGCCAGCAGCCGAGCGGAACCCGGGAACTACGAGCAGTACTTC.

This clonotype has only a few counts. J is TRBJ2-7 and V is TRBV10-3, with TRBD1 identical over 8 bases. Per germline, CDR1 ENHRY and CDR2 SYGVKD. Trimming at V came to 11 bases and at J to 7 bases, leaving 10 bases not matched to a gene. CDR3 length: 12 residues. The CDR3: CAARGLLREQYF. DNA for the CDR3: TGTGCCGCCAGGGGGCTGCTTCGGGAGCAGTACTTC.

V usage is TRBV20-1 and J usage is TRBJ2-7; perhaps D is TRBD1 or TRBD2 (6 bases each). The CDR3 runs 18 residues. CDR1 is DFQATT and CDR2 is SNEGSKA in the germline V gene (reference sequence). Trimming shortened V by 1 base and J by 5 bases, and 27 bases separated the two germline ends. CDR3 protein: CSARVVGSGAGSGHEQYF. The CDR3, as DNA: TGCAGTGCTAGAGTGGTGGGTTCGGGGGCGGGGAGTGGCCACGAGCAGTACTTC.

This clonotype was recorded only once. A much larger clone differs from this one at a single base, so this may be a read error. The chain combines TRBV28 with TRBJ2-6; no clear D gene. V gave up 5 bases and J gave up 3 bases, with 5 bases separating them. The CDR3 contains 13 residues. CDR1 is MDHEN and CDR2 is SYDVKM in the germline V gene. CDR3 sequence reads: CASSHGGANVLTF. CDR3 sequence (DNA): TGTGCCAGCAGTCATGGTGGGGCCAACGTCCTGACTTTC. Drawing the rest from reference TRBV28 and TRBJ2-6, the complete variable domain is DVKVTQSSRYLVKRTGEKVFLECVQDMDHENMFWYRQDPGLGLRLIYFSYDVKMKEKGDIPEGYSVSREKKERFSLILESASTNQTSMYLCASSHGGANVLTFGAGSRLTVL.

J is TRBJ2-5 and V is TRBV5-1, with TRBD1 matching over 9 bases. The J call may be faulty, since TRBJ2-7 better matches the DNA end. The CDR3 has 15 amino acids. The germline gives CDR1 SGHRS, CDR2 YFSETQ. The CDR3 bases are TGCGCCAGCAGGCACGGGACAGGGCTAAATCACGAGCAGTACTTC. It translates to CASRHGTGLNHEQYF.

This clonotype has a handful of counts. The V call is TRBV5-1, the J call TRBJ2-7, with a possible D match to TRBD1 (5 bases). The germline CDR1 and CDR2 sequences are SGHRS and YFSETQ. The CDR3 sequence is 17 residues long. V lost 5 bases, J lost 5 bases, and 26 bases lay in between. CDR3 loop: CASSVGRTVQGIDEQYF. The CDR3, as DNA: TGCGCCAGCAGTGTTGGTCGTACGGTCCAGGGAATAGACGAGCAGTACTTC.

Ten or more counts support this clonotype. The CDR3 DNA reads TGCAGCGTTACCGGACTATCCCTCTCCTACGAGCAGTACTTC. Translating gives CSVTGLSLSYEQYF. The V call is TRBV29-1, the J call TRBJ2-7; TRBD2 is a possible D gene (6 bases). Trimming cost V 5 bases and J 0 bases, with 14 bases left between them. Per the germline V gene, CDR1 is SQVTM and CDR2 is ANQGSEA. The CDR3 extends over 14 amino acids.

This clonotype was recorded once. Given a much more abundant clone one base away, this may be a read error. The rearrangement joins TRBV12-3 or TRBV12-4 to TRBJ2-3; 12 bases line up with TRBD2. This CDR3 spans 18 amino acids. V lost 5 bases and J lost 5; bases outside the gene matches: 14. CDR3 sequence: CASSHGLAGSLTIDTQYF. The CDR3 nucleotides read TGTGCCAGCAGTCACGGACTAGCGGGAAGTCTGACGATAGATACGCAGTATTTT.

Only a few counts were recorded for this clonotype. The chain recombines TRBV3-1 with TRBJ2-5; no definite D call. V lost 5 bases to trimming and J lost 2 bases, with 12 bases between them. Germline-derived CDR1 and CDR2 are LGHDT and YNNKEL (reference sequence). The CDR3 is 14 amino acids. CDR3 sequence (DNA): TGTGCCAGCAGCAATTCGGGCTATCAAGAGACCCAGTACTTC. Amino acid sequence: CASSNSGYQETQYF.

The chain links TRBV6-6 to TRBJ1-2; 7 nucleotides agree with TRBD1. Looked up from germline, CDR1 is MNHNY and CDR2 is SVGAGI (reference sequence). The CDR3 loop spans 14 amino acids. J lost 2 bases, V lost 4 bases, and 4 bases had no gene match. The CDR3, as DNA: TGTGCCAGCAGTTCACAGGGGCGGAACTATGGCTACACCTTC. This sequence encodes CASSSQGRNYGYTF.

The CDR3 DNA follows: TGCAGTGCTAGAGCCGAGGGAAACACTTATGGCTACACCTTC. It specifies CSARAEGNTYGYTF. The V call is TRBV20-1, the J call TRBJ1-2, with no clear D. Trimming left V 1 base short and J 5 bases short, with 14 bases between. The length of the CDR3 is 14 residues. Per the germline V gene, CDR1 is DFQATT and CDR2 is SNEGSKA (reference sequence).

On this clonotype: A much larger clone lies one base from this, so it may be a read error. The chain joins TRBV28 to TRBJ2-3; D remains unclear. There are 13 residues in the CDR3. V was cut by 6 bases and J by 3 bases, with 10 bases left in between. Germline CDR1 is MDHEN and CDR2 is SYDVKM. The CDR3 region has the DNA TGTGCCAGCAGCGCCCCACGGACAGATACGCAGTATTTT. It codes for CASSAPRTDTQYF.